This TCR beta chain came from a study of T-cell reconstitution after alpha-beta-depleted transplantation in children. CDR3 length: 16 amino acids. Library preparation (for TCRbeta) was performed with unique molecular identifiers. TCRdb reprocessed the PCR reads via MiXCR and lists one record per CDR3 protein. The sample carries more than 150,000 distinct CDR3 sequences, approximately 14% recorded once. This TCR was sampled from a human donor who donated a stem cell graft to a child with acute lymphoblastic leukemia. V is TRBV12-2 and J is TRBJ2-7; the D segment call TRBD2 is taken from the table without a DNA check. TRBV12-2 is described as a pseudogene. The specimen was PBMCs from the stem cell graft donor, collected from the stem cell graft. The CDR3 sequence is CASRLATGLASYEQYF. The CDR3 nucleotides read TGTGCAAGTCGCTTAGCCACGGGACTAGCGTCGTACGAGCAGTACTTC.